A single sample gave rise to the 5 T cell receptor beta chains below, sequenced in a study of T cells in Graves' hyperthyroidism and ophthalmopathy (dated by TCRdb to the late 2010s). Receptor amplification or capture employed multiplex PCR. Sequencer: Illumina HiSeq 2000. The TCR beta CDR3 regions were amplified from the RNA transcripts. A first-round RT-PCR of the TCR CDR3 used the HTBI primer set with the Qiagen OneStep RT-PCR kit. Clones were called with MiXCR by TCRdb after fastp trimmed the public reads at Q25, and only in-frame beta chains were retained. Here each entry gathers all rows of one CDR3 protein and keeps the most common genes and DNA. This sample has about 500,000 distinct CDR3 sequences in its table, and 16% of those were observed once. 18% of the sample belongs to the ten largest clones. Sequenced sample: blood. The receptors were gathered from a woman younger than 35 with Graves' hyperthyroidism.

This clonotype was detected ten times or more. The V call is TRBV3-1, the J call TRBJ2-7; the D is unclear. The CDR3 contains 15 residues. V gave up 1 base and J gave up 0 bases, with 10 bases separating them. CDR1 is LGHDT and CDR2 is YNNKEL in the germline V gene (reference sequence). Written as DNA, the CDR3 is TGTGCCAGCAGCCAAGGCCGGTGGGGCTCCTACGAGCAGTACTTC. It yields the protein CASSQGRWGSYEQYF.

This clonotype was counted at least ten times. V is TRBV6-1 and J is TRBJ2-3; TRBD2 is a possible D gene (6 bases). This CDR3 spans 14 amino acids. The V gene's germline CDR1 is MNHNS and CDR2 SASEGT. V was trimmed by 5 bases and J by 2 bases, leaving 11 bases between them. DNA for the CDR3: TGTGCCAGCAGTAAGGACTATCTCACAGATACGCAGTATTTT. Translated, it gives CASSKDYLTDTQYF.

The chain joins TRBV5-1 to TRBJ2-1; possibly TRBD1 for D (6 bases). V dropped 4 bases and J dropped 0 bases, with 17 bases sitting between them. From germline, CDR1 is SGHRS and CDR2 YFSETQ. There are 17 residues in the CDR3. The CDR3: CASSMFRQASSYNEQFF. CDR3 nucleotides: TGCGCCAGCAGCATGTTCAGACAGGCCTCCTCCTACAATGAGCAGTTCTTC.

This clonotype was seen repeatedly, ten times or more. The CDR3 sequence is CASRPAGNTGELFF. The CDR3 DNA reads as TGTGCCAGCAGACCAGCGGGGAACACCGGGGAGCTGTTTTTT. The chain couples TRBV3-1 to TRBJ2-2, with D possibly being TRBD2 (6 bases). Germline CDR1 and CDR2: LGHDT and YNNKEL (reference sequence). This CDR3 contains 14 residues. The V end lost 6 bases, the J end lost 1 base, and 9 bases lay between the germline ends. Looking up the rest from reference TRBV3-1 and TRBJ2-2 gives the full variable domain: DTAVSQTPKYLVTQMGNDKSIKCEQNLGHDTMYWYKQDSKKFLKIMFSYNNKELIINETVPNRFSPKSPDKAHLNLHINSLELGDSAVYFCASRPAGNTGELFFGEGSRLTVL.

This clonotype was counted at least ten times. V is TRBV3-1 and J is TRBJ1-2, with D possibly being TRBD1 (6 bases). The CDR3 extends over 15 amino acids. CDR1 is LGHDT, CDR2 YNNKEL, per germline (reference sequence). With 5 bases removed from V and 0 bases from J, the gap between germline ends came to 13 bases. Written as DNA, the CDR3 is TGTGCCAGCAGCTACGGACAGACCGCTAACTATGGCTACACCTTC. This sequence encodes CASSYGQTANYGYTF.